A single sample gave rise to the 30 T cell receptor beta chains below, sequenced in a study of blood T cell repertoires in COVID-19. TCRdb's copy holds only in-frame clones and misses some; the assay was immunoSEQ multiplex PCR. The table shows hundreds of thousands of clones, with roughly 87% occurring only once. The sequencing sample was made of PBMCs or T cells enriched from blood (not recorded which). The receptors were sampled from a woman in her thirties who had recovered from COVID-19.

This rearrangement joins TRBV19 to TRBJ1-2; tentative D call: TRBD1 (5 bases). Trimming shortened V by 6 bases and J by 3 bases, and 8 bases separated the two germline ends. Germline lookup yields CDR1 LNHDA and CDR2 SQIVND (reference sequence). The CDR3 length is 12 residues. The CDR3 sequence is CASRPGDYGYTF. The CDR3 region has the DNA TGTGCCAGTAGACCGGGGGACTATGGCTACACCTTC.

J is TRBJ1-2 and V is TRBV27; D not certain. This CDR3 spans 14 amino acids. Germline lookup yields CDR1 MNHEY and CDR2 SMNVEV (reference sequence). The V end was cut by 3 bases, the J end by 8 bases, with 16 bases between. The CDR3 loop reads CASSFGSSMEGYTF. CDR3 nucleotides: TGTGCCAGCAGTTTCGGGTCCAGTATGGAGGGCTACACCTTC.

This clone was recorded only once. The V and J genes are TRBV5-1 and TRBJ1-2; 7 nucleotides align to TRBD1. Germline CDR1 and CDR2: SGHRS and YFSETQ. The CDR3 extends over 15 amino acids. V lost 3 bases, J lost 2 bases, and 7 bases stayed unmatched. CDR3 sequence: CASSYATGVNYGYTF. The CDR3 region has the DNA TGCGCCAGCAGCTATGCCACAGGGGTGAACTATGGCTACACCTTC.

CDR3 DNA sequence: TGCGCCAGCAGTCAATCTAGGGGGTCTTCCTACGAGCAGTACTTC. Protein product: CASSQSRGSSYEQYF. The chain is built from TRBV23-1 and TRBJ2-7; possible D gene TRBD1, 6 bases. TRBV23-1 is annotated as an ORF whose role is uncertain. Trimming took 0 bases from V and 1 from J, leaving 10 bases between them. This CDR3 comprises 15 residues.

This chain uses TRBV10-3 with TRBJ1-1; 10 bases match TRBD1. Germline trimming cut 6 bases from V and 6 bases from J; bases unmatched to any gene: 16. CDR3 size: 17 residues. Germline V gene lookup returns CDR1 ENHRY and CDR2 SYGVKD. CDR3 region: CAISSRRTGGSSSEAFF. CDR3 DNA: TGTGCCATCAGCTCTCGCAGGACAGGGGGGTCCTCGTCTGAAGCTTTCTTT.

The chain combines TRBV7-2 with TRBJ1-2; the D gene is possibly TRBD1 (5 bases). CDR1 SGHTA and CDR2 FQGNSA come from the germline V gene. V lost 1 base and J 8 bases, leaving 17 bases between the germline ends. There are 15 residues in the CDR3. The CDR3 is CASSLDMGQGRGYTF. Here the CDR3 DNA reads TGTGCCAGCAGCTTAGATATGGGCCAGGGTCGGGGCTACACCTTC.

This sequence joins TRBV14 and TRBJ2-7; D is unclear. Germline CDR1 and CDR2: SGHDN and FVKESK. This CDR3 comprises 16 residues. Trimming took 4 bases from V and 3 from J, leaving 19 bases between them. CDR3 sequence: CASSRGKPPLSYEQYF. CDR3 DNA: TGTGCCAGCAGCCGAGGAAAGCCCCCGTTGAGCTACGAGCAGTACTTC.

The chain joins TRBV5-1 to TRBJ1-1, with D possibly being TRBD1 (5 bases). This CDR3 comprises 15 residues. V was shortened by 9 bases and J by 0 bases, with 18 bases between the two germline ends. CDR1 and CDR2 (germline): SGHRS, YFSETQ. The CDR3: CATKRTGLMNTEAFF. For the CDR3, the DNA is TGCGCCACCAAGCGAACGGGACTGATGAACACTGAAGCTTTCTTT.

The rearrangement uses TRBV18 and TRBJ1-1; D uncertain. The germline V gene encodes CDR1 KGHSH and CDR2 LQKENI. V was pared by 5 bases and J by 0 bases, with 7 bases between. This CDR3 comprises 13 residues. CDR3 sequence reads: CASSYAVNTEAFF. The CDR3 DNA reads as TGTGCCAGCTCATATGCAGTGAACACTGAAGCTTTCTTT.

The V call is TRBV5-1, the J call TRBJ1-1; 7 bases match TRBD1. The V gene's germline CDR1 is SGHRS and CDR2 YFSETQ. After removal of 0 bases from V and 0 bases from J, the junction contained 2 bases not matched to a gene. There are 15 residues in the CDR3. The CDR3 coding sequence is TGCGCCAGCAGCTTGGCGGGACAGATGAACACTGAAGCTTTCTTT. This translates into CASSLAGQMNTEAFF.

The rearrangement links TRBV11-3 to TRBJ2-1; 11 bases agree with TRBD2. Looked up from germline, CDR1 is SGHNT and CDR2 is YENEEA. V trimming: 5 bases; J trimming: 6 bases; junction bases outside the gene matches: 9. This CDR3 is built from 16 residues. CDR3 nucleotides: TGTGCCAGCAGCCCAGCCCCTAGCGGGGGGAGCAATGAGCAGTTCTTC. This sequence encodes CASSPAPSGGSNEQFF.

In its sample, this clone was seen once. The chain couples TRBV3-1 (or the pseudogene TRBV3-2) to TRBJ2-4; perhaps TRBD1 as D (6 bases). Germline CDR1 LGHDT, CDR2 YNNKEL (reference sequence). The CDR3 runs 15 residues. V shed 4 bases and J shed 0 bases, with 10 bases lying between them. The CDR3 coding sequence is TGTGCCAGCAGCCCCAGGGGCTTAGCCAAAAACATTCAGTACTTC. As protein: CASSPRGLAKNIQYF.

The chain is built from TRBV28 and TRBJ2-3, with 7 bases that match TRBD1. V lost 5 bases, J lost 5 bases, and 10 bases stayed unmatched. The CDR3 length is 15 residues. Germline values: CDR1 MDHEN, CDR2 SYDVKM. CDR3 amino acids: CASSTRHRGKDTQYF. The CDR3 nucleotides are TGTGCCAGCAGTACTCGTCACAGGGGAAAAGATACGCAGTATTTT.

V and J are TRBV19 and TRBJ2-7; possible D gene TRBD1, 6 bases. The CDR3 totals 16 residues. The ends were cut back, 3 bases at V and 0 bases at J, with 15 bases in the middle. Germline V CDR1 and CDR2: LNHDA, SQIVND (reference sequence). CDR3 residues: CASSISPGHRSYEQYF. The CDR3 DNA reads TGTGCCAGTAGTATTAGTCCGGGACACCGCTCCTACGAGCAGTACTTC.

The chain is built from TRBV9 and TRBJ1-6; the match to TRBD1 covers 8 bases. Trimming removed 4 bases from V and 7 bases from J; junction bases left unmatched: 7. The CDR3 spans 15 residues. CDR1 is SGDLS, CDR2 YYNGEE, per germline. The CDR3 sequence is CASSLPDRANSPLHF. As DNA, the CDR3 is TGTGCCAGCAGCTTACCGGACAGGGCGAATTCACCCCTCCACTTT.

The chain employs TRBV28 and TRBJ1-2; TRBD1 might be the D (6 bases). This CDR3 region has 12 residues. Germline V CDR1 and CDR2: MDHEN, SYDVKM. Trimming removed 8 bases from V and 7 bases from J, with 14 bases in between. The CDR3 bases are TGTGCCAGCTGGGGGCGGGGGTTTGGCTACACCTTC. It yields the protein CASWGRGFGYTF.

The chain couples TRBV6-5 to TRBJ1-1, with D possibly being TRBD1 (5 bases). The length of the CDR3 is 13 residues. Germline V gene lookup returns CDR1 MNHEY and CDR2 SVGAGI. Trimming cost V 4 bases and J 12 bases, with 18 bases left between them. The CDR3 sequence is CASSSSRETKTFF. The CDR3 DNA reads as TGTGCCAGCAGTTCGTCCAGGGAAACGAAAACTTTCTTT.

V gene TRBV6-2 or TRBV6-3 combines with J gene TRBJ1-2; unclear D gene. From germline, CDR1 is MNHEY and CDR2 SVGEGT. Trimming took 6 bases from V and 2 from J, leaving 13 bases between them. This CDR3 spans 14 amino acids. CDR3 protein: CASRPPGGNYGYTF. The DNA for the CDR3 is TGTGCCAGCAGGCCTCCGGGCGGGAACTATGGCTACACCTTC.

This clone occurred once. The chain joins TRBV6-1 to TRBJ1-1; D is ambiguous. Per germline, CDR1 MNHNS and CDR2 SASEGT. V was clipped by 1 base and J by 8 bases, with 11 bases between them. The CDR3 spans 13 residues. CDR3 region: CASSEEAQREAFF. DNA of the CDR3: TGTGCCAGCAGTGAAGAAGCTCAGCGGGAAGCTTTCTTT.

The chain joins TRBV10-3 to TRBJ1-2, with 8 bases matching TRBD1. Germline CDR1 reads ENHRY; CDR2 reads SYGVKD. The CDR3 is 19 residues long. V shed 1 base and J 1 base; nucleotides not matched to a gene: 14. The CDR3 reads CAISEYVFRGQDLNYGYTF. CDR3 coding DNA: TGTGCCATCAGTGAGTACGTTTTTCGGGGACAGGACCTTAACTATGGCTACACCTTC.

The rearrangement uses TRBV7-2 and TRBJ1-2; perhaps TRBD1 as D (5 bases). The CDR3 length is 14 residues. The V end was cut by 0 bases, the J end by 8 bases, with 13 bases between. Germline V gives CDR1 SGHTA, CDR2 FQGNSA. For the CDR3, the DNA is TGTGCCAGCAGCTTAGCGGTACAGGTCTACGGCTACACCTTC. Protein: CASSLAVQVYGYTF. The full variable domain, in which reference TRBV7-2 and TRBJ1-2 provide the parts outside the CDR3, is GAGVSQSPSNKVTEKGKDVELRCDPISGHTALYWYRQSLGQGLEFLIYFQGNSAPDKSGLPSDRFSAERTGGSVSTLTIQRTQQEDSAVYLCASSLAVQVYGYTFGSGTRLTVV.

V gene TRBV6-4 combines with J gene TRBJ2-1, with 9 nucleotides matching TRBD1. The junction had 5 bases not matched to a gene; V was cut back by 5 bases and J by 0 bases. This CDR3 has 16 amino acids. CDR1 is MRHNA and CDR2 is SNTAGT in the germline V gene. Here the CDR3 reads CASSRDRASSYNEQFF. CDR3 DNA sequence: TGTGCCAGCAGTAGGGACAGGGCGAGCTCCTACAATGAGCAGTTCTTC.

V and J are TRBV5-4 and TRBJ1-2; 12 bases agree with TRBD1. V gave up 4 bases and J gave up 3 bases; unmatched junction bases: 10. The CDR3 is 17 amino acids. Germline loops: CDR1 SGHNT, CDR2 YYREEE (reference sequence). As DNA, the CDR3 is TGTGCCAGCAGCCCGGAGGGGGACAGGGGGCGGTACTATGGCTACACCTTC. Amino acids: CASSPEGDRGRYYGYTF.

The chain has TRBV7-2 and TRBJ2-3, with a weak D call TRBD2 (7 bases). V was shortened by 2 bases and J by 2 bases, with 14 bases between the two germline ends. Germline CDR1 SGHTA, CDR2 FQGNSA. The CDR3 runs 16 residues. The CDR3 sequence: CASSLNGGGVTDTQYF. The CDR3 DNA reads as TGTGCCAGCAGCTTAAATGGAGGGGGGGTCACAGATACGCAGTATTTT. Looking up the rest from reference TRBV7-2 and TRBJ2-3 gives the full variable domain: GAGVSQSPSNKVTEKGKDVELRCDPISGHTALYWYRQSLGQGLEFLIYFQGNSAPDKSGLPSDRFSAERTGGSVSTLTIQRTQQEDSAVYLCASSLNGGGVTDTQYFGPGTRLTVL.

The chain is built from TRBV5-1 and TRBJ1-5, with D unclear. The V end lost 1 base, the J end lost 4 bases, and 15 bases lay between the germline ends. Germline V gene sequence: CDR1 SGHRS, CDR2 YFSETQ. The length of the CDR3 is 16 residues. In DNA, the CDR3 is TGCGCCAGCAGCTTGACTAAATTAACCCCAAATCAGCCCCAGCATTTT. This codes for CASSLTKLTPNQPQHF.

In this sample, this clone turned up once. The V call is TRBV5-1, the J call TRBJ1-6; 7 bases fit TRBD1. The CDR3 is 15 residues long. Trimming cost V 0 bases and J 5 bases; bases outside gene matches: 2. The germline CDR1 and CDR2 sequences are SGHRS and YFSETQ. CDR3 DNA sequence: TGCGCCAGCAGCTTGGTAGGGGGCGATAATTCACCCCTCCACTTT. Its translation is CASSLVGGDNSPLHF.

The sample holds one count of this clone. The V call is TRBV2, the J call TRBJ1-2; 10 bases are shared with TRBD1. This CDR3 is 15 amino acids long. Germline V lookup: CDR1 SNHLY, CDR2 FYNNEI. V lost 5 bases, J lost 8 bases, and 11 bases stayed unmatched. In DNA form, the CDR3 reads TGTGCCAGCAGTACCGGACAGGGGGATCAGCTGGGCTACACCTTC. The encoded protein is CASSTGQGDQLGYTF.

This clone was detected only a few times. The CDR3, as DNA: TGCAGCGTTCTGGGACAGGGGGTGGACGAGCAGTACTTC. It translates to CSVLGQGVDEQYF. The chain employs TRBV29-1 and TRBJ2-7; 11 positions match TRBD1. Germline trimming cut 5 bases from V and 5 bases from J; bases unmatched to any gene: 5. The CDR3 totals 13 residues. Germline V gene data show CDR1 as SQVTM and CDR2 as ANQGSEA.

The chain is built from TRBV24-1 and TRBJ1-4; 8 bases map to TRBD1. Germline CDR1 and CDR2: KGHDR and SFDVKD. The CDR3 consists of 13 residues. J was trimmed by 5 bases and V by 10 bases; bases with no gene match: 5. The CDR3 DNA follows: TGTGCCACTGGGACAGGCCGGAATGAAAAACTGTTTTTT. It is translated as CATGTGRNEKLFF.

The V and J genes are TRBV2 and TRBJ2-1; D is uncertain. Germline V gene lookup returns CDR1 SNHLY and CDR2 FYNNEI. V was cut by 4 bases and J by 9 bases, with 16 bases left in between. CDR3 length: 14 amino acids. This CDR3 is CASSVRLGSGEQFF. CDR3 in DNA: TGTGCCAGCAGTGTCCGTCTAGGATCGGGTGAGCAGTTCTTC.